This is a list of T cell receptor beta chains from one sample in a study of OX40 agonist ivuxolimab in advanced cancers. TCRdb keeps only in-frame clones here, not all; method: immunoSEQ multiplex PCR. The sample has tens of thousands of clones, around 90% seen once. Sequencing was performed on CD4+ or CD8+ T cells sorted from blood, taken in a trial of the OX40 agonist ivuxolimab. The receptor source for this set is an adult with an advanced solid tumor such as melanoma, head and neck, liver or kidney cancer. The conserved cysteine and the conserved F or W are not part of the CDR3 here. Clone size is given for some rows only: seen once, a few or many times, or a class if the clone is expanded.

TRBV28	once	ASSFERELPDTQY
TRBV6-6	once	ASSYGSRGEDTEAF
TRBV10-3	NA	AISGRGLYEQY
TRBV5-6	NA	ASSMDRDEKETQY
TRBV7-8	NA	ASSLVGAPYEQY
TRBV6-5	NA	ASSYPGTPNQPQH
TRBV7-9	NA	ASSLPSVNQETQY
TRBV5-6	NA	ASSPRLSPENYYEQY
TRBV7-9	NA	ASSSNPNTEAF
TRBV4-2	NA	ASSQELEVTHTQY
TRBV6-5	NA	ASSLTDRVVDEQY
TRBV20-1	NA	SAPQGNGYT
TRBV6-1	NA	ASSDPDGTYEQY
TRBV28	NA	ASSSHIVNRDRGVFDYGYT
TRBV4-1	NA	ASSQELTYEQY
TRBV6-5	NA	ASSAPGQLYTEAF
TRBV19	many	ASSWTSGTYEQY
TRBV6-5	NA	ASSYDASGIPYEQY
TRBV11-2	NA	ASSLTALSYNEQF
TRBV25-1	NA	ASSESSINEQF
TRBV27	NA	ASTPLAGRVTGELF
TRBV28	NA	AGQGEQGEKLF
TRBV6-1	NA	ASSEVSIGTEAF
TRBV9	NA	ASSQDRLMNTEAF
TRBV19	NA	ASSMGGSRETQY
TRBV13	once	ASSPPGPGYNEQF
TRBV11-2	NA	ASSLAPRGITGELF
TRBV2	NA	ASKYSSNYGYT
TRBV6-5	once	ASSYSAGGRSYEQY
TRBV28	NA	ASSFEGDTYEQY
TRBV6-5	NA	ASHKTGTVYGYT
TRBV2	NA	ASRLITGGLAKNIQY
TRBV5-6	NA	ASSLATDTQY
TRBV7-9	NA	ASSETGGNYEQY
TRBV2	NA	ASSESRGFDQETQY
TRBV27	NA	ASSVDGYEQY
TRBV11-2	NA	ASLAEASSPPETQY
TRBV9	NA	ASSVSNEQF
TRBV2	NA	ASTAGGGSVEQY
TRBV7-8	once	ASSRDRQETQY
TRBV27	NA	ASLERSPGNEQF
TRBV9	NA	ASTLGDISTGELF
TRBV11-3	NA	ASSLVGRAAAGSTDTQY